These 8 T cell receptor beta chains were sequenced from one sample in a study of shared clonotypes between healthy human individuals. Some clones are missing from TCRdb's copy, which holds only in-frame ones; the method was immunoSEQ multiplex PCR. Here the sample spans about 2.1 million clones, around 95% being singletons. Cells designated naive CD8 were CD45RO-negative and were positively selected for CCR7, with terminally differentiated effector memory CD45RA+ cells excluded. Sequencing was done on a sample of naive CD8+ T cells from PBMCs. The receptor source for this set is a man aged 18 to 29 in good health. Some clones in this sample may be carry-over from other donors' samples.

The CDR3 sequence: CASNSTGTGGALANYGYTF. The CDR3 DNA reads as TGTGCCAGCAACTCTACCGGGACAGGGGGCGCTTTGGCTAACTATGGCTACACCTTC. The chain uses TRBV21-1 and TRBJ1-2; TRBD1 is the table's D call, not checked against the DNA. TRBV21-1 counts as a pseudogene. There are 19 residues in the CDR3.

The V gene is TRBV10-3, the J gene TRBJ2-7; 7 bases are a match to TRBD1. V gave up 3 bases and J gave up 3 bases; unmatched junction bases: 5. Germline V CDR1 and CDR2: ENHRY, SYGVKD. The CDR3 consists of 14 residues. Here the CDR3 reads CAISDRDRFYEQYF. CDR3 in DNA: TGTGCCATCAGTGACCGGGACAGATTCTACGAGCAGTACTTC.

This chain uses TRBV6-1 with TRBJ2-3; D is possibly TRBD1 or TRBD2 (6 bases each). The CDR3 is made up of 15 amino acids. Germline CDR1 is MNHNS and CDR2 is SASEGT. Trimming left V 6 bases short and J 0 bases short, with 13 bases between. The CDR3 sequence: CASRQGLTSTDTQYF. CDR3 nucleotides: TGTGCCAGCAGACAGGGACTTACTAGCACAGATACGCAGTATTTT.

The rearrangement joins TRBV6-1 to TRBJ2-7; D is possibly TRBD1 (5 bases). There are 14 residues in the CDR3. Germline-derived CDR1 and CDR2 are MNHNS and SASEGT. Trimming stripped 0 bases from V and 1 base from J, with 7 bases between. In DNA, the CDR3 is TGTGCCAGCAGTGAAGCGCACAGGTCCTACGAGCAGTACTTC. Its translation: CASSEAHRSYEQYF.

This rearrangement joins TRBV11-2 to TRBJ2-1, with 8 bases identical to TRBD2. Germline-derived CDR1 and CDR2 are SGHAT and FQNNGV. Trimming removed 1 base from V and 7 bases from J; junction bases left unmatched: 9. CDR3 length: 16 amino acids. The CDR3 region has the DNA TGTGCCAGCAGCTTAGGGAGAGTAGCGGGGACAAATGAGCAGTTCTTC. This gives the protein CASSLGRVAGTNEQFF.

The V gene is TRBV6-5, the J gene TRBJ2-7, with D possibly TRBD2 on 6 matching bases. CDR1 and CDR2 from the germline V gene are MNHEY and SVGAGI. Trimming took 7 bases from V and 1 from J, leaving 11 bases between them. The CDR3 length is 13 residues. CDR3 sequence: CASKVRGSYEQYF. In DNA, the CDR3 is TGTGCCAGCAAGGTTCGGGGGTCCTACGAGCAGTACTTC.

This chain uses TRBV11-3 with TRBJ2-3; D unclear. V lost 5 bases and J 1 base, leaving 10 bases between the germline ends. The CDR3 is made up of 14 amino acids. Per the germline V gene, CDR1 is SGHNT and CDR2 is YENEEA. The CDR3 is CASSPRDGTDTQYF. The CDR3 coding sequence is TGTGCCAGCAGCCCAAGAGACGGCACAGATACGCAGTATTTT. Full variable domain (remainder filled in from reference TRBV11-3 and TRBJ2-3): EAGVVQSPRYKIIEKKQPVAFWCNPISGHNTLYWYLQNLGQGPELLIRYENEEAVDDSQLPKDRFSAERLKGVDSTLKIQPAELGDSAVYLCASSPRDGTDTQYFGPGTRLTVL.

This sequence joins TRBV6-1 and TRBJ2-7; the D gene is possibly TRBD2 (6 bases). Germline V gene data show CDR1 as MNHNS and CDR2 as SASEGT. V lost 2 bases to trimming and J lost 0 bases, with 17 bases between them. The CDR3 covers 17 residues. The CDR3 reads CASSEPGYPGSSYEQYF. Written as DNA, the CDR3 is TGTGCCAGCAGTGAACCGGGATACCCCGGGAGCTCCTACGAGCAGTACTTC.